The TCR beta chain under discussion was sequenced for a study of beta chain features in type 1 diabetes. Whole-study results and caveats: Shorter TCRB CDR3s, moderately but significantly so, were found in Type 1 diabetes patients in all four CD4+ subsets.

Investigators reverse transcribed all isolated RNA, so they sequenced expressed TCRB transcripts. Naive, central memory and regulatory T cell samples averaged around 4 million immunoSEQ reads each. Clones were read by immunoSEQ multiplex PCR, and TCRdb kept only the in-frame ones, dropping some. The sample has fewer than 300,000 clones, about a fifth seen once. Germline V gene data show CDR1 as SEHNR and CDR2 as FQNEAQ (reference sequence). The CDR3 consists of 13 residues. V dropped 6 bases and J dropped 4 bases, with 12 bases sitting between them. Averaging about 116 mL, one heparinised blood draw came from each individual donor. Sorting of CD4+ naive, central memory, regulatory and stem cell-like memory cells was performed via CD45RO/CCR7/CD25/CD127/CD95/CD27. For this clone: The antigen is not known.

The source is a woman aged 40 to 55 with type 1 diabetes. The chain combines TRBV7-9 with TRBJ2-5; no reliable D call. Sequencing used naive CD4+ T cells from blood. The CDR3 region has the DNA TGTGCCAGCAGGAGCCGAGTTGGAGAGACCCAGTACTTC. It is translated as CASRSRVGETQYF.